Listed below are T cell receptor beta chains from one sample, sequenced in a study of T cell changes during pregnancy in multiple sclerosis. TCRdb keeps only in-frame clones here, not all; method: immunoSEQ multiplex PCR. The sample lists about 40,000 clones; around 89% were seen once. The specimen was CD4+ T cells from peripheral blood mononuclear cells, collected in the first trimester of pregnancy. These receptors all stem from a female donor with multiple sclerosis, enrolled in a pregnancy study. Both conserved end residues are trimmed from each CDR3.

j_gene | v_gene | CDR3aa
TRBJ2-7 | TRBV14 | ASEDTAYEQY
TRBJ2-7 | TRBV6-1 | ATKVRQGLYEQY
TRBJ1-1 | TRBV7-2 | ASSLSGGGTEAF
TRBJ2-7 | TRBV7-2 | ASRGGPGSMQY
TRBJ2-1 | TRBV7-3 | ASSPWDRGGEQF
TRBJ1-1 | TRBV30 | AWSDSHTEAF
TRBJ1-2 | TRBV9 | ASSIQGAPYGYT
TRBJ1-2 | TRBV30 | AWARDRKYGYT
TRBJ1-1 | TRBV6-1 | ASSEFPRDTEAF
TRBJ2-7 | TRBV29-1 | SARTSGSFDEQY
TRBJ1-3 | TRBV6-5 | ASSFRATSSGNTIY
TRBJ1-2 | TRBV19 | ASTPPRTGGYGYT
TRBJ2-2 | TRBV19 | ASRVISGSGDTGELF
TRBJ2-5 | TRBV5-1 | ASSLRGEQETQY
TRBJ2-7 | TRBV11-2 | ASRKPGQGTYEQY
TRBJ2-3 | TRBV19 | AVGDRGLDTQY
TRBJ2-2 | TRBV5-1 | ASSFGQDTGELF
TRBJ1-5 | TRBV21-1 | ASSKGALYQPQH
TRBJ1-4 | TRBV30 | AWNLPGKREKLF
TRBJ1-6 | TRBV30 | AWSTTRTGPPNSPLH
TRBJ2-5 | TRBV30 | AWSATSGITYQETQY
TRBJ2-3 | TRBV2 | ASSGTGETDTQY
TRBJ1-1 | TRBV14 | ASSQTGGTEAF
TRBJ2-2 | TRBV4-3 | ASSQVISGLAGYSGELF
TRBJ2-1 | TRBV7-2 | ASSLVFRGESYEQF
TRBJ2-1 | TRBV11-2 | ASSLDPGITYNEQF
TRBJ2-5 | TRBV7-9 | ASSIRETQY
TRBJ2-3 | TRBV6-6 | ASSPGRLPNTDTQY
TRBJ2-5 | TRBV29-1 | SVGTGTQETQY